These T cell receptor beta chains were read from a single sample in a study of metastatic and nonmetastatic thyroid tumors. TCRdb reanalyzed the PCR reads via MiXCR. The sample holds 35,000 to 50,000 clones; roughly 24% are singletons and the top ten take roughly 15%. Material: tumor tissue. Source of these receptors: a female donor with papillary thyroid cancer or a benign thyroid nodule (not recorded which). Some clones in this sample may be carry-over from other donors' samples. Each CDR3 is given with its conserved first and last residue. The D gene is left open where the match is weak. Expanded clones are given a class, and other clones once, few, many or no size at all.

clone_size,d_call,v_call,j_call,cdr3_nt,cdr3_aa
many,NA,TRBV7-2,TRBJ2-3,TGTGCCAGCAGCTTAGGACCCGTCACAGATACGCAGTATTTT,CASSLGPVTDTQYF
few,TRBD2,TRBV6-1,TRBJ2-7,TGTGCCAGCAACACTGGTACCGGGGGGAGCTCCTACGAGCAGTACTTC,CASNTGTGGSSYEQYF
many,NA,TRBV18,TRBJ1-5,TGTGCCAGCTCCGAGGGCAATCAGCCCCAGCATTTT,CASSEGNQPQHF
NA,NA,TRBV4-1,TRBJ1-4,TGCGCCAGCAGCGCCAGTACCGGGACGGGCGAAAAACAGTTTTTT,CASSASTGTGEKQFF
NA,TRBD1,TRBV2,TRBJ1-4,TGTGCCAGCAGTGTGGACAGGGACGGAAAACTGTTTTTT,CASSVDRDGKLFF
many,NA,TRBV2,TRBJ1-1,TGTGCCAGCAGATGGACTGAAGCTTTCTTT,CASRWTEAFF
many,TRBD1,TRBV19,TRBJ1-4,TGTGCCAGTAGTATAATCTTCGGGACAGGGTCGGAAAAACTGTTTTTT,CASSIIFGTGSEKLFF
many,NA,TRBV14,TRBJ2-2,TGTGCCAGCAGCCAATTCGGGGAGCTGTTTTTT,CASSQFGELFF
few,TRBD1,TRBV6-1,TRBJ1-5,TGTGCCAGCACTCTGAATCCACAGGGGGCAGGCCAGCCCCAGCATTTT,CASTLNPQGAGQPQHF
few,NA,TRBV11-2,TRBJ2-7,TGTGCCAGCACCCTTACTCAAACTCACTACGAGCAGTACTTC,CASTLTQTHYEQYF
NA,NA,TRBV6-2/TRBV6-3,TRBJ2-3,TGTGCTAGCAGCCTGATCCAATTCACAAGCACAGATACGCAGTATTTT,CASSLIQFTSTDTQYF
many,TRBD1,TRBV20-1,TRBJ1-4,TGCAGTGCTAGAGATCTGGTGACAGGGGGGTCTAATGAAAAACTGTTTTTT,CSARDLVTGGSNEKLFF
NA,TRBD2,TRBV6-1,TRBJ2-7,TGTGCCAGCAATGAGGCGGGGGGCTTCTCCGAGCAGTACTTC,CASNEAGGFSEQYF
many,TRBD1,TRBV4-2,TRBJ1-2,TGTGCCAGCAGCACCACAGGACAGGGGAGGGTAATGGCTAACTATGGCTACACCTTC,CASSTTGQGRVMANYGYTF
NA,NA,TRBV5-1,TRBJ2-3,TGCGCCAGCAGCTCACCCCAGGGCGCAGATACGCAGTATTTT,CASSSPQGADTQYF
NA,NA,TRBV6-5,TRBJ2-7,TGTGCCAGCAGTTACTCGACTAGCTACGAGCAGTACTTC,CASSYSTSYEQYF
few,TRBD1,TRBV10-3,TRBJ1-5,TGTGCCATCAGTGAGTCGTATGGCAGGGGGTCGAATCAGCCCCAGCATTTT,CAISESYGRGSNQPQHF
many,NA,TRBV10-3,TRBJ1-2,TGTGCCATCAGTGATTCCCGGGCTAACTATGGCTACACCTTC,CAISDSRANYGYTF
many,TRBD1,TRBV6-1,TRBJ2-2,TGTGCCAGTCGACAGGGGGCCGGCACCGGGGAGCTGTTTTTT,CASRQGAGTGELFF
many,NA,TRBV19,TRBJ1-1,TGTGCCAGTAGTATTTCCTTTCCCAACACTGAAGCTTTCTTT,CASSISFPNTEAFF
NA,NA,TRBV20-1,TRBJ2-7,TGCAGTGCTAGAGAGGTCGGCAGCGGCTCCTACGAGCAGTACTTC,CSAREVGSGSYEQYF
many,TRBD1,TRBV20-1,TRBJ1-1,TGCAGTGCTCACTTACAGGGGGGAGACACTGAAGCTTTCTTT,CSAHLQGGDTEAFF
many,NA,TRBV19,TRBJ1-4,TGTGCCAGTTCGAGCATTGGGGGGTCTAATGAAAAACTGTTTTTT,CASSSIGGSNEKLFF
few,NA,TRBV6-6,TRBJ1-1,TGTGCCAGCAGTTACTCCGGGGGAGATGAAGCTTTCTTT,CASSYSGGDEAFF
NA,NA,TRBV7-6,TRBJ2-5,TGTGCCAGCAGCCGAGGGAGGCAAGAGACCCAGTACTTC,CASSRGRQETQYF
NA,TRBD1,TRBV3-1,TRBJ2-7,TGTGCCAGCAGCCAGACAGGGGGTTCGACCCACGAGCAGTACTTC,CASSQTGGSTHEQYF
NA,NA,TRBV5-1,TRBJ1-5,TGCGCCAGCAGCTTAGGTTTGTCGGGTAATCAGCCCCAGCATTTT,CASSLGLSGNQPQHF
few,NA,TRBV7-9,TRBJ2-1,TGTGCAGTAGCCAGGGGCTACAATGAGCAGTTCTTC,CAVARGYNEQFF
many,TRBD2,TRBV27,TRBJ2-7,TGTGCCAGCAGTTCTAGCGGGGTTGACTACGAGCAGTACTTC,CASSSSGVDYEQYF
many,NA,TRBV12-3/TRBV12-4,TRBJ1-1,TGTGCCAGCAGTTGGGCTCGCGGTGAAGCTTTCTTT,CASSWARGEAFF
NA,NA,TRBV30,TRBJ2-7,TGTGCCTGGAGGATTACAGGGTCCTACGAGCAGTACTTC,CAWRITGSYEQYF
NA,TRBD2,TRBV6-2/TRBV6-3,TRBJ2-1,TGTGCCAGCAGGGGACTAGCGGGAGAAATCAGGTCCTACAATGAGCAGTTCTTC,CASRGLAGEIRSYNEQFF
many,NA,TRBV6-5,TRBJ2-7,TGTGCCAGCAGTTATAACAGGAATTTCTACGAGCAGTACTTC,CASSYNRNFYEQYF
many,TRBD2,TRBV19,TRBJ2-7,TGTGCCAGTAGTATCCGGGGGGGAGGCTCCTACGAGCAGTACTTC,CASSIRGGGSYEQYF
few,NA,TRBV28,TRBJ2-7,TGTGCCAGCAAGGACAACTACGAGCAGTACTTC,CASKDNYEQYF
many,TRBD2,TRBV20-1,TRBJ2-5,TGCAGTGCTGGCCCCCCAGGGAGCGGGGGACCCGGGAGGGAGACCCAGTACTTC,CSAGPPGSGGPGRETQYF
NA,NA,TRBV25-1,TRBJ2-1,TGTGCCAGCAGTGAATATGGGACGGGCCAACATGAGCAGTTCTTC,CASSEYGTGQHEQFF
NA,TRBD1,TRBV5-6,TRBJ1-5,TGTGCCGGCAGCTTGGGGACAGGCAATCAGCCCCAGCATTTT,CAGSLGTGNQPQHF
medium-sized,NA,TRBV6-1,TRBJ1-1,TGTGCCAGCAGCCCCGAATGGGAGCGGGTGAACACTGAAGCTTTCTTT,CASSPEWERVNTEAFF
many,NA,TRBV9,TRBJ2-2,TGTGCCAGCAGCCCGAGTGGGGTTGAGGTTACCGGGGAGCTGTTTTTT,CASSPSGVEVTGELFF
many,NA,TRBV7-2,TRBJ1-2,TGTGCCAGCAGTGGGCTAGGGGGGATGGATGGCTACACCTTC,CASSGLGGMDGYTF
NA,TRBD1,TRBV5-1,TRBJ1-6,TGCGCCAGCAGACGGGACAGGGTAGCATCACCCCTCCACTTT,CASRRDRVASPLHF
NA,NA,TRBV20-1,TRBJ1-1,TGCAGTGCCGTACAGAGAAAAGCTTTCTTT,CSAVQRKAFF
many,TRBD1,TRBV20-1,TRBJ1-2,TGCAGTGCGCCGAGACAGGGGAGAGACTATGGCTACACCTTC,CSAPRQGRDYGYTF
NA,NA,TRBV5-1,TRBJ1-2,TGCGCCAGCAGCTTGTTGGCATCCCTTGAGTCCGCTGGCTACACCTTC,CASSLLASLESAGYTF
once,TRBD2,TRBV20-1,TRBJ2-7,TGCAGTGCTAAGGGGACTAGCGGGAGCTCCTACGAGCAGTACTTC,CSAKGTSGSSYEQYF
many,NA,TRBV5-1,TRBJ1-2,TGCGCCAGCAGCTTGGGCCGGGTGGGCTATGGCTACACCTTC,CASSLGRVGYGYTF
NA,TRBD1,TRBV5-4,TRBJ2-3,TGTGTCAGCAGCTTGTCGGGACAGGGATTCACAGATACGCAGTATTTT,CVSSLSGQGFTDTQYF
NA,TRBD1,TRBV7-4,TRBJ1-5,TGTGCCAGCAGCTTAGAACAGGGGATTAGTCTGCCCCAGCATTTT,CASSLEQGISLPQHF
many,NA,TRBV19,TRBJ2-5,TGTGCCAGTAGTCTCCCCCGGGACACCCAAGAGACCCAGTACTTC,CASSLPRDTQETQYF